This paragraph reports one T cell receptor beta chain. These data belong to a study of blood T cell repertoires in COVID-19. Trimming cost V 0 bases and J 4 bases, with 15 bases left between them. Germline-derived CDR1 and CDR2 are GTSNPN and SVGIG (reference sequence). The CDR3 has 15 residues. The data were produced by immunoSEQ multiplex PCR, yet TCRdb's version contains in-frame clones alone and is incomplete. The table includes fewer than 130,000 clones, 82% detected once. The clonotype was recovered from a woman aged 55-70 years with acute or convalescent COVID-19. The chain links TRBV30 to TRBJ1-2; D is unclear. Sample: peripheral blood. The CDR3 DNA follows: TGTGCCTGGAGTGTACTGCCCGGGAGCGGCTATGGCTACACCTTC. It encodes CAWSVLPGSGYGYTF.